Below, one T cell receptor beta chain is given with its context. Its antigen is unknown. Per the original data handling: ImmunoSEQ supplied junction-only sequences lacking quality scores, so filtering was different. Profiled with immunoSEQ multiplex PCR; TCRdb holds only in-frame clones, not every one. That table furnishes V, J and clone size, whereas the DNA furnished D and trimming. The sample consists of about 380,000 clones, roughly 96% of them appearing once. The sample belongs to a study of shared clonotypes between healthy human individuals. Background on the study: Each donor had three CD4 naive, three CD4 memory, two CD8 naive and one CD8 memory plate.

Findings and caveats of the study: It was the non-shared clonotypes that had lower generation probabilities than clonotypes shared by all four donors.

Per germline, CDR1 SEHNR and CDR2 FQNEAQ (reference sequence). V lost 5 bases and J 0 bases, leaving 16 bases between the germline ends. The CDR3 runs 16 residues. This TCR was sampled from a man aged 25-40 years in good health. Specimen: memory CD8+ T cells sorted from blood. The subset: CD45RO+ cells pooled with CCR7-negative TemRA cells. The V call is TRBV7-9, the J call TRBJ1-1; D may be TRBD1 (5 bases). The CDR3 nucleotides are TGTGCCAGCAGCGTATCCGGGGACCTACTGAACACTGAAGCTTTCTTT. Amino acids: CASSVSGDLLNTEAFF.